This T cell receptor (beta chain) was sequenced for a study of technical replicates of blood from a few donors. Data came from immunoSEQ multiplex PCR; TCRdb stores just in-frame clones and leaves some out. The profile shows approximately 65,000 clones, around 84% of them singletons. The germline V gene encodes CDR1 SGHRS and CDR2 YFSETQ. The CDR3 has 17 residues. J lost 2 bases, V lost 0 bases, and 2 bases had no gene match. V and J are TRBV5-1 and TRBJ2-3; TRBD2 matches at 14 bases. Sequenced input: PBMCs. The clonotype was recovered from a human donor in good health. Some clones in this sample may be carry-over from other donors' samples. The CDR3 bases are TGCGCCAGCAGCTTGGCGACTAGCGGGGGGGCCACAGATACGCAGTATTTT. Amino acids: CASSLATSGGATDTQYF.